This T cell receptor (beta chain) was sequenced during a study of identical twins. A universal primer site was created by template switching, with the cDNA bearing unique molecular identifiers. TCRdb reanalysed the 5' RACE reads using MiXCR and keeps one entry per CDR3 protein. The top ten hold 12% of the sample, which has 350,000 to 450,000 distinct CDR3 sequences, approximately 17% seen once. The length of the CDR3 is 13 residues. Between the trimmed V and J ends, which lost 1 base and 7 bases, there was a span of 10 bases. Germline V CDR1 and CDR2: SGHTA, FQGNSA. The sequencing sample was made of naive T cells sorted from blood. This receptor was obtained from a middle-aged man in good health. The chain employs TRBV7-2 and TRBJ2-5, with D possibly being TRBD1 or TRBD2 (6 bases each). This CDR3 reads CASSLDWGATQYF. The DNA of the CDR3 is TGTGCCAGCAGCTTAGATTGGGGGGCGACCCAGTACTTC. The variable domain in full, completed from reference TRBV7-2 and TRBJ2-5, reads GAGVSQSPSNKVTEKGKDVELRCDPISGHTALYWYRQSLGQGLEFLIYFQGNSAPDKSGLPSDRFSAERTGGSVSTLTIQRTQQEDSAVYLCASSLDWGATQYFGPGTRLLVL.